This entry lists 22 T cell receptor beta chains sequenced from one sample in a study of post-analysis software for immune sequencing data. Prepared TCR beta cDNA libraries contained unique molecular identifiers. MiXCR, applied by TCRdb to the PCR reads, yields one record per CDR3 protein. The profile covers 400,000 to 500,000 distinct CDR3 sequences, with 35% to 45% appearing a single time and 6% to 9% taken by the ten largest. These TCRs are of unknown antigen specificity. Study-wide findings and caveats: Comparison of patients with controls showed five TRBV segments more frequent in patients, TRBV5-6, TRBV5-1 and TRBV20-1 among them.

Sequenced: blood. Receptor source: a girl aged 2-10 years with multiple sclerosis.

The V call is TRBV6-1, the J call TRBJ2-7; D unresolved. V lost 7 bases and J lost 2, with 9 bases in between. Germline assignment: CDR1 MNHNS and CDR2 SASEGT. The CDR3 covers 12 residues. The CDR3 loop is CASTLAAYEQYF. The CDR3 bases are TGTGCCAGCACCCTTGCCGCCTACGAGCAGTACTTC.

This clonotype showed up just a few times. The chain links TRBV20-1 to TRBJ2-6; no clear D. Germline V gene data show CDR1 as DFQATT and CDR2 as SNEGSKA (reference sequence). This CDR3 is built from 12 residues. Trimming removed 6 bases from V and 0 bases from J, with 3 bases in between. CDR3 bases: TGCAGTGCGGGCTCTGGGGCCAACGTCCTGACTTTC. Residues: CSAGSGANVLTF.

This clonotype was seen only once. The rearrangement uses TRBV5-1 and TRBJ2-5, with 7 bases lining up with TRBD1. The V gene end was trimmed by 0 bases and the J gene end by 2 bases; junction bases not matched to a gene: 7. This CDR3 is built from 16 residues. CDR1 and CDR2 (germline): SGHRS, YFSETQ. CDR3 DNA sequence: TGCGCCAGCAGCTTGGCTCCGGGACAGAGACAAGAGACCCAGTACTTC. It encodes CASSLAPGQRQETQYF.

The rearrangement uses TRBV12-3 or TRBV12-4 and TRBJ1-4; no clear D gene. Trimming removed 6 bases from V and 8 bases from J, with 10 bases in between. CDR3 size: 12 residues. As DNA, the CDR3 is TGTGCCAGCAGGGACGGTCGGGAAAAACTGTTTTTT. Translation gives CASRDGREKLFF.

The J gene is TRBJ1-2, the V gene TRBV5-1; no clear D. Trimming stripped 0 bases from V and 4 bases from J, with 10 bases between. This CDR3 has 14 amino acids. The germline V gene encodes CDR1 SGHRS and CDR2 YFSETQ. This CDR3 is CASSLARQFYGYTF. In nucleotides, the CDR3 is TGCGCCAGCAGCTTGGCTCGCCAGTTCTATGGCTACACCTTC.

The J gene is TRBJ2-4, the V gene TRBV14; 10 bases map to TRBD1. The trim removed 3 bases at V and 1 base at J, leaving 6 bases unmatched. From germline, CDR1 is SGHDN and CDR2 FVKESK. The CDR3 is made up of 17 amino acids. In DNA, the CDR3 is TGTGCCAGCAGCCACCGACAGGGGGCCAACGCCAAAAACATTCAGTACTTC. The encoded protein is CASSHRQGANAKNIQYF.

The sample holds a few counts of this clonotype. This rearrangement joins TRBV11-1 to TRBJ1-4; D gene ambiguous. Per the germline V gene, CDR1 is SGHAT and CDR2 is FQDESV (reference sequence). CDR3 size: 14 residues. The V gene lost 2 bases and the J gene lost 8 bases, with 12 bases spanning the gap. The CDR3 is CASSLNPGPEKLFF. The CDR3 bases are TGTGCCAGCAGCTTAAATCCCGGACCCGAAAAACTGTTTTTT. Filled out from reference TRBV11-1 and TRBJ1-4, the complete variable domain reads EAEVAQSPRYKITEKSQAVAFWCDPISGHATLYWYRQILGQGPELLVQFQDESVVDDSQLPKDRFSAERLKGVDSTLKIQPAELGDSAMYLCASSLNPGPEKLFFGSGTQLSVL.

The rearrangement links TRBV5-1 to TRBJ2-5, with D unclear. The CDR3 extends over 13 amino acids. Trimming took off 0 bases at V and 6 bases at J, with 9 bases between the two ends. The germline gives CDR1 SGHRS, CDR2 YFSETQ. Written as DNA, the CDR3 is TGCGCCAGCAGCTTGGAAGGGAAGAAGACCCAGTACTTC. Amino acid sequence: CASSLEGKKTQYF.

The chain links TRBV7-9 to TRBJ1-2; D gene unclear. Looked up from germline, CDR1 is SEHNR and CDR2 is FQNEAQ (reference sequence). The CDR3 loop spans 16 amino acids. V was shortened by 8 bases and J by 6 bases, with 25 bases between the two germline ends. The CDR3 nucleotides read TGTGCCAGCCTTAAATCCCTGGCCGGAACGATGGATGGCTACACCTTC. This codes for CASLKSLAGTMDGYTF.

The gene calls are TRBV12-5 and TRBJ2-2, with D unresolved. The germline V gene has CDR1 LGHNT and CDR2 FRNRAP. CDR3 length equals 13 residues. V lost 5 bases and J lost 4, with 8 bases in between. The DNA for the CDR3 is TGTGCTAGTGGTCCGTGGGGCACCGGGGAGCTGTTTTTT. This encodes CASGPWGTGELFF.

The rearrangement links TRBV5-6 to TRBJ1-2; maybe TRBD1 (5 bases). V dropped 3 bases and J dropped 3 bases, with 9 bases sitting between them. The CDR3 runs to 13 residues. Germline V lookup: CDR1 SGHDT, CDR2 YYEEEE. The CDR3 bases are TGTGCCAGCAGCTCGGCGGGGGACTATGGCTACACCTTC. Its protein is CASSSAGDYGYTF.

The chain has TRBV4-3 and TRBJ2-1; D is uncertain. Trimming removed 0 bases from V and 2 bases from J, with 14 bases in between. The CDR3 totals 17 residues. The germline gives CDR1 LGHNA, CDR2 YSLEER. The CDR3 DNA is TGCGCCAGCAGCCAAGATCCCCTCTTCGGACCCTACAATGAGCAGTTCTTC. This codes for CASSQDPLFGPYNEQFF.

The rearrangement joins TRBV4-3 to TRBJ1-6; no clear D. Germline V gene lookup returns CDR1 LGHNA and CDR2 YSLEER. V shed 5 bases and J shed 7 bases, with 12 bases lying between them. The length of the CDR3 is 14 residues. The CDR3 nucleotides are TGCGCCAGCAGCAAGAGGGCCGAGAATTCACCCCTCCACTTT. Its protein product is CASSKRAENSPLHF.

The V and J genes are TRBV5-1 and TRBJ2-3; no firm D call. V was trimmed by 0 bases and J by 4 bases, leaving 12 bases between them. The germline gives CDR1 SGHRS, CDR2 YFSETQ. The CDR3 extends over 15 amino acids. The CDR3 DNA follows: TGCGCCAGCAGCTTGGTCCGGTTAGGCGCAGATACGCAGTATTTT. This sequence encodes CASSLVRLGADTQYF.

This rearrangement joins TRBV7-2 to TRBJ2-3, with 9 bases matching TRBD1. The CDR3 runs 16 residues. Trimming at V came to 1 base and at J to 2 bases, leaving 4 bases not matched to a gene. Germline V gives CDR1 SGHTA, CDR2 FQGNSA. The CDR3 protein is CASSLGDRELTDTQYF. The CDR3 nucleotides read TGTGCCAGCAGCTTAGGGGACAGGGAGCTCACAGATACGCAGTATTTT. Supplemented by reference TRBV7-2 and TRBJ2-3, the full variable domain reads GAGVSQSPSNKVTEKGKDVELRCDPISGHTALYWYRQSLGQGLEFLIYFQGNSAPDKSGLPSDRFSAERTGGSVSTLTIQRTQQEDSAVYLCASSLGDRELTDTQYFGPGTRLTVL.

This clonotype was seen a few times. The V gene is TRBV10-3, the J gene TRBJ2-5; the match to TRBD1 covers 10 bases. V gave up 7 bases and J gave up 3 bases; unmatched junction bases: 8. CDR3 size: 15 residues. Germline lookup yields CDR1 ENHRY and CDR2 SYGVKD. The CDR3 spells CAINEGDRGKETQYF. The CDR3 nucleotides read TGTGCCATCAACGAAGGGGACAGGGGAAAAGAGACCCAGTACTTC.

A remark on this clonotype: At one boundary the junction diverges from the germline segment, which might be a read error. V gene TRBV24-1 combines with J gene TRBJ2-2; tentatively, D is TRBD1 (6 bases). The CDR3 runs 19 residues. Germline assignment: CDR1 KGHDR and CDR2 SFDVKD. The CDR3 here is CATSAPPGQFNANTGERFF. For the CDR3, the DNA is TGTGCCACCAGTGCCCCTCCTGGACAGTTCAACGCGAACACCGGGGAGCGGTTTTTT.

The chain combines TRBV15 with TRBJ1-2; no definite D call. The CDR3 has 16 residues. Trimming shortened V by 4 bases and J by 5 bases, and 20 bases separated the two germline ends. Germline lookup yields CDR1 LNHNV and CDR2 YYDKDF (reference sequence). The CDR3 region is CATSNGLRRVSYGYTF. The CDR3 region has the DNA TGTGCCACCAGCAATGGTCTTCGGCGAGTCTCTTATGGCTACACCTTC.

The chain employs TRBV27 and TRBJ2-1, with no clear D. The germline CDR1 and CDR2 sequences are MNHEY and SMNVEV (reference sequence). V was trimmed by 2 bases and J by 8 bases, leaving 16 bases between them. CDR3 length: 15 amino acids. The CDR3 coding sequence is TGTGCCAGCAGTTTAAGAGGACCCTACTCACATGAGCAGTTCTTC. Translation gives CASSLRGPYSHEQFF.

The genes are TRBV12-3 or TRBV12-4 and TRBJ1-2; unclear D gene. The CDR3 has 13 residues. The V and J ends lost 3 bases and 4 bases respectively, with 9 bases between them. The CDR3 spells CASSFSDLYGYTF. As DNA, the CDR3 is TGTGCCAGCAGTTTCTCAGATCTCTATGGCTACACCTTC.

The chain combines TRBV11-1 with TRBJ2-2; the D gene is possibly TRBD1 (5 bases). CDR1 is SGHAT and CDR2 is FQDESV in the germline V gene (reference sequence). V was clipped by 3 bases and J by 5 bases, with 13 bases between them. CDR3 size: 15 residues. The CDR3 region is CASSFFGAETGELFF. CDR3 nucleotide sequence: TGTGCCAGCAGCTTCTTTGGGGCGGAGACCGGGGAGCTGTTTTTT.

This chain uses TRBV14 with TRBJ1-1; maybe TRBD1 (6 bases). CDR3 length: 17 residues. CDR1 is SGHDN and CDR2 is FVKESK in the germline V gene. Trimming shortened V by 2 bases and J by 0 bases, and 16 bases separated the two germline ends. The CDR3 reads CASSQPWTANMNTEAFF. In DNA form, the CDR3 reads TGTGCCAGCAGCCAACCATGGACAGCCAACATGAACACTGAAGCTTTCTTT.